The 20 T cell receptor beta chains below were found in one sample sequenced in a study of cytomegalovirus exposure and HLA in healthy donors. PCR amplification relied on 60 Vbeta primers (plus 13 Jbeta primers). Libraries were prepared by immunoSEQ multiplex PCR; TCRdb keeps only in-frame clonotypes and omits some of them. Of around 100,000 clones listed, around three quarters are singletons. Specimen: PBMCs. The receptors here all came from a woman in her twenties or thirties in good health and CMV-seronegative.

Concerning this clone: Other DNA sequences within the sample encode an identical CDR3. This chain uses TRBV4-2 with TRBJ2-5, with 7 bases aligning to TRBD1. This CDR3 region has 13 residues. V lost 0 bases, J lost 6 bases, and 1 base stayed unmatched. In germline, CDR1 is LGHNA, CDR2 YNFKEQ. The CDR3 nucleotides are TGTGCCAGCAGCCAAGATAGGGGGCAGACCCAGTACTTC. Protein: CASSQDRGQTQYF.

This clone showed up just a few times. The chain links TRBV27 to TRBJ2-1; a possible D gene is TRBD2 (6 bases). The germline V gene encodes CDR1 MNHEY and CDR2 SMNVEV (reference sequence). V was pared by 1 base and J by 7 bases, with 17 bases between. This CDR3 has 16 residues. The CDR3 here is CASSLFLGAAGNEQFF. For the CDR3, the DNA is TGTGCCAGCAGTTTATTCCTAGGGGCTGCGGGAAATGAGCAGTTCTTC.

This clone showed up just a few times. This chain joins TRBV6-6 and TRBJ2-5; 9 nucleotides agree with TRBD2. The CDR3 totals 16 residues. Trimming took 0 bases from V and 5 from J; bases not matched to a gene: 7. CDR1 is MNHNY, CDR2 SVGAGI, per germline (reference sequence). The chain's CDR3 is CASSYSVAGVGETQYF. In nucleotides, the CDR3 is TGTGCCAGCAGTTACTCCGTAGCGGGAGTGGGGGAGACCCAGTACTTC.

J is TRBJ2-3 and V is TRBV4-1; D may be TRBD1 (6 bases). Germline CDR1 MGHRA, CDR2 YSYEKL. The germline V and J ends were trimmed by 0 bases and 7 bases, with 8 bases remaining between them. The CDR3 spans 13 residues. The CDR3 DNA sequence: TGCGCCAGCAGCCAAGAGGGGGCTCATACGCAGTATTTT. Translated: CASSQEGAHTQYF.

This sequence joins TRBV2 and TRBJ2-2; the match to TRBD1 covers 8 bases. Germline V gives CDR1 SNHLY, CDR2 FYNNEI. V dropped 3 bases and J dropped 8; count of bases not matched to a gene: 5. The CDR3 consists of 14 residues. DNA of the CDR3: TGTGCCAGCAGTGAGAGGACAGGGTCGGGGGAGCTGTTTTTT. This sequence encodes CASSERTGSGELFF.

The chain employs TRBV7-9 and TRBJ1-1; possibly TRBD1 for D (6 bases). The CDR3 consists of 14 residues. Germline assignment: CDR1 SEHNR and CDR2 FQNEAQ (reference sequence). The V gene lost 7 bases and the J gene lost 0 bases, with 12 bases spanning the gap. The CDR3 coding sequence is TGTGCCAGCACCCCAGGGGTCTTGAACACTGAAGCTTTCTTT. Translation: CASTPGVLNTEAFF.

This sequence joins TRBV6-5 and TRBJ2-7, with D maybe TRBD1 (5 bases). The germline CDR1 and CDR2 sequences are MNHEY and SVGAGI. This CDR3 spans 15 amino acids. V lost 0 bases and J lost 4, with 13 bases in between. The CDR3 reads CASSYSTGGPYEQYF. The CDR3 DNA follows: TGTGCCAGCAGTTACTCTACAGGCGGCCCTTACGAGCAGTACTTC.

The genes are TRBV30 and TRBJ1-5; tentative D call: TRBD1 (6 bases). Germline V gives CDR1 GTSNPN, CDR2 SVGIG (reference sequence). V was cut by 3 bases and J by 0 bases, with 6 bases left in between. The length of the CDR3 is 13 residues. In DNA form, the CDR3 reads TGTGCCTGGAGCAGGGGTAGCAATCAGCCCCAGCATTTT. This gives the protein CAWSRGSNQPQHF.

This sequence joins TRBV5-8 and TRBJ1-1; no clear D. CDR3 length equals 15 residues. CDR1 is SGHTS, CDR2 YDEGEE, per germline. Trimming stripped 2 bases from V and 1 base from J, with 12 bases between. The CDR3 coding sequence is TGTGCCAGCAGCTTAGTGGGAGGGCCGAACACTGAAGCTTTCTTT. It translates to CASSLVGGPNTEAFF.

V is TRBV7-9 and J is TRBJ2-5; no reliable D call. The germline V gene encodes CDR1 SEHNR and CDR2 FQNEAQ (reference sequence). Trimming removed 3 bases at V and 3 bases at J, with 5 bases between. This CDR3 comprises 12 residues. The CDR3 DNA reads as TGTGCCAGCAGCTTGAGTGAAGAGACCCAGTACTTC. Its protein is CASSLSEETQYF.

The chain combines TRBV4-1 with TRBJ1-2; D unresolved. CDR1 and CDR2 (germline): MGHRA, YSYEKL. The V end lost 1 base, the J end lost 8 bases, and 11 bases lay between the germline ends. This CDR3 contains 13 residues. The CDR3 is CASSQAPIRGYTF. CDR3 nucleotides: TGCGCCAGCAGCCAAGCTCCTATCCGAGGCTACACCTTC.

This CDR3 is CASSFPSREEQYF. In DNA, the CDR3 is TGTGCCAGCAGCTTCCCCTCTAGGGAGGAGCAGTACTTC. The gene calls are TRBV5-4 and TRBJ2-7; perhaps TRBD2 as D (5 bases). The V gene's germline CDR1 is SGHNT and CDR2 YYREEE (reference sequence). The CDR3 contains 13 residues. Between the trimmed V and J ends, which lost 2 bases and 7 bases, there was a span of 13 bases.

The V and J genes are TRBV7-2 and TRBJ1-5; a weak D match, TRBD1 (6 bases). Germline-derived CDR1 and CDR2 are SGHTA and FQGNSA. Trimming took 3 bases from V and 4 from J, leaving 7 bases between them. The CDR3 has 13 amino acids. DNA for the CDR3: TGTGCCAGCAGCTTTGACAGGAATCAGCCCCAGCATTTT. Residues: CASSFDRNQPQHF.

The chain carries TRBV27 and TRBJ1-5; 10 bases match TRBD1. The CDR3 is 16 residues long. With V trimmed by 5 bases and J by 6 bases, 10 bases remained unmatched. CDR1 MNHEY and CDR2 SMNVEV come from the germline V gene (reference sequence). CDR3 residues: CASSPPGTGVGQPQHF. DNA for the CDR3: TGTGCCAGCAGTCCGCCCGGGACAGGGGTTGGTCAGCCCCAGCATTTT.

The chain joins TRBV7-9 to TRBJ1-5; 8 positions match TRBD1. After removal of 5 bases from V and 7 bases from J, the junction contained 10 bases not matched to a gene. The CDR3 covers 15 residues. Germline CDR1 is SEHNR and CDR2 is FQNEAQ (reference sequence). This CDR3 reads CASSLGQGAEQPQHF. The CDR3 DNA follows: TGTGCCAGCAGCCTCGGACAGGGAGCAGAACAGCCCCAGCATTTT.

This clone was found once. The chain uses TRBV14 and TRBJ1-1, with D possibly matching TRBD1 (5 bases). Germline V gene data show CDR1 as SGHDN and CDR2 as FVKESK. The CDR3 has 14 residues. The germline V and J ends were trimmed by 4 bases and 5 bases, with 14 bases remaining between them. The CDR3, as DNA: TGTGCCAGCAGCCTAGCGGGTGAGGGGACTGAAGCTTTCTTT. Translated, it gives CASSLAGEGTEAFF.

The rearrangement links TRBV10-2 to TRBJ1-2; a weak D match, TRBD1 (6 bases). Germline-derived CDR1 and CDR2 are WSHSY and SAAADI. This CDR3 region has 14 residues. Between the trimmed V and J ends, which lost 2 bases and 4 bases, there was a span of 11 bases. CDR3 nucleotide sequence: TGCGCCAGCAGTGAGCCTACAGGGAGCTATGGCTACACCTTC. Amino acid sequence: CASSEPTGSYGYTF.

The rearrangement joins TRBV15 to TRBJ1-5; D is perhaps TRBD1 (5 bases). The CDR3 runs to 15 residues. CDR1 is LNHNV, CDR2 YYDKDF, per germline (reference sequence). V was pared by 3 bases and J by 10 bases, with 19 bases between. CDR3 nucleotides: TGTGCCACCAGCAGTGGGGGGTCCTCTGATAAACCCCAGCATTTT. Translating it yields CATSSGGSSDKPQHF.

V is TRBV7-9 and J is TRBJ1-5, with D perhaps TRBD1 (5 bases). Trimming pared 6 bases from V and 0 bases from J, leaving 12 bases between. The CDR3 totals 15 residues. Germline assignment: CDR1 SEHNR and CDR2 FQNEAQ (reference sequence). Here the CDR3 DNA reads TGTGCCAGCAGTTCGGGACTGTATAGCAATCAGCCCCAGCATTTT. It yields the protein CASSSGLYSNQPQHF.

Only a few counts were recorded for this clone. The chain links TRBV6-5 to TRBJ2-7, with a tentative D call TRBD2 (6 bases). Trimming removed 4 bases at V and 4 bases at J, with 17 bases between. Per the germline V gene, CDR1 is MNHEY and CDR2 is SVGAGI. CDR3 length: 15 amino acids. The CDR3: CASSWTRGVDYEQYF. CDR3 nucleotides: TGTGCCAGCAGTTGGACGCGGGGAGTGGATTACGAGCAGTACTTC.